What follows are 30 T cell receptor beta chains derived from one specimen sequenced in a study of T cell repertoires in cytomegalovirus infection. Using its own MiXCR run on the reads, TCRdb lists one record per CDR3 protein. The repertoire has about 310,000 distinct CDR3 sequences, about 25% of them found once; the top ten carry about 14%. Antigens of these TCRs are unknown. Here the sequenced sample was cultured PBMCs, taken from culture after CMV antigen stimulation. The receptors were gathered from a human donor in good health (CMV status not recorded). Some clones in this sample may be carry-over from other donors' samples.

V usage is TRBV10-2 and J usage is TRBJ2-1; TRBD2 aligns across 11 bases. This CDR3 is 16 amino acids long. Germline V gene data show CDR1 as WSHSY and CDR2 as SAAADI. V shed 4 bases, J shed 6 bases, and the junction held 8 bases outside the gene matches. The CDR3 DNA reads as TGCGCCAGCAGTGGGAGTAGCGGGAGGGCCCGCAATGAGCAGTTCTTC. Its protein is CASSGSSGRARNEQFF.

This chain uses TRBV6-6 with TRBJ1-6; possible D gene TRBD1, 5 bases. CDR3 length: 15 residues. The V gene lost 6 bases and the J gene lost 5 bases, with 14 bases spanning the gap. CDR1 MNHNY and CDR2 SVGAGI come from the germline V gene (reference sequence). CDR3 nucleotide sequence: TGTGCCAGCAGGGGGACTCGGGGTAATAATTCACCCCTCCACTTT. Its translation: CASRGTRGNNSPLHF.

This clonotype was observed many times. This chain links TRBV6-2 or TRBV6-3 with TRBJ2-2, with D unclear. The germline V gene encodes CDR1 MNHEY and CDR2 SVGEGT. The CDR3 is 15 amino acids. Trimming pared 4 bases from V and 6 bases from J, leaving 15 bases between. CDR3 sequence reads: CASSSRGIDAGELFF. In DNA form, the CDR3 reads TGTGCCAGCAGTTCCCGCGGAATCGATGCCGGGGAGCTGTTTTTT.

The chain combines TRBV6-1 with TRBJ2-2; TRBD2 agrees at 8 bases. Trimming cost V 10 bases and J 5 bases; bases outside gene matches: 6. From germline, CDR1 is MNHNS and CDR2 SASEGT. The CDR3 has 13 amino acids. Here the CDR3 reads CAIGGGGTGELFF. The CDR3 region has the DNA TGTGCCATCGGGGGGGGGGGGACCGGGGAGCTGTTTTTT.

The sample holds a few counts of this clonotype. This chain links TRBV28 with TRBJ1-1; no clear D. Trimming took off 3 bases at V and 5 bases at J, with 13 bases between the two ends. The CDR3 totals 14 residues. The germline gives CDR1 MDHEN, CDR2 SYDVKM. CDR3 amino acids: CASSFRVGETEAFF. In DNA form, the CDR3 reads TGTGCCAGCAGTTTCAGAGTCGGCGAGACTGAAGCTTTCTTT.

To note about this clonotype: The CDR3 end shows no conserved phenylalanine or tryptophan, and so a read error is likely. This chain links TRBV6-6 with TRBJ1-1; tentatively, D is TRBD1 (5 bases). The CDR3 contains 16 residues. V dropped 0 bases and J dropped 5 bases, with 16 bases sitting between them. CDR1 MNHNY and CDR2 SVGAGI come from the germline V gene (reference sequence). CDR3 sequence (DNA): TGTGCCAGCAGTTACTCGAGAGGGACGTCTGGGACTGAAGCTTTCTCT. This codes for CASSYSRGTSGTEAFS.

V usage is TRBV27 and J usage is TRBJ1-4; D ambiguous. V shed 7 bases and J shed 7 bases, with 13 bases lying between them. Germline CDR1 reads MNHEY; CDR2 reads SMNVEV (reference sequence). The length of the CDR3 is 13 residues. For the CDR3, the DNA is TGTGCCAGCACCCCCCGCGCCGGTGAAAAACTGTTTTTT. Its translation is CASTPRAGEKLFF.

This chain connects TRBV28 to TRBJ2-7; D ambiguous. The CDR3 has 13 residues. V lost 9 bases to trimming and J lost 5 bases, with 17 bases between them. CDR1 and CDR2 (germline): MDHEN, SYDVKM. The CDR3 region is CASTAVRVHEQYF. In nucleotides, the CDR3 is TGTGCCAGTACTGCCGTAAGGGTCCACGAGCAGTACTTC.

In its sample, this clonotype was seen many times. The rearrangement uses TRBV6-1 and TRBJ1-1; TRBD1 is a possible D gene (5 bases). The CDR3 runs 14 residues. V lost 5 bases to trimming and J lost 3 bases, with 13 bases between them. The germline V gene encodes CDR1 MNHNS and CDR2 SASEGT. The CDR3 reads CASSLQVGYTEAFF. Written as DNA, the CDR3 is TGTGCCAGCAGTTTACAGGTCGGATACACTGAAGCTTTCTTT.

This clonotype was observed at least ten times. The V call is TRBV7-2, the J call TRBJ1-1; a possible D gene is TRBD1 (5 bases). CDR1 and CDR2 from the germline V gene are SGHTA and FQGNSA. CDR3 size: 16 residues. V lost 1 base and J lost 0, with 12 bases in between. CDR3 protein: CASSLEAGRLNTEAFF. In nucleotides, the CDR3 is TGTGCCAGCAGCTTAGAGGCGGGGCGGTTGAACACTGAAGCTTTCTTT.

This chain connects TRBV19 to TRBJ2-5; D gene unclear. CDR1 is LNHDA and CDR2 is SQIVND in the germline V gene (reference sequence). The CDR3 consists of 12 residues. Between the trimmed V and J ends, which lost 4 bases and 4 bases, there was a span of 7 bases. In DNA form, the CDR3 reads TGTGCCAGTAGTAGGGGTTTAGAGACCCAGTACTTC. Amino acids: CASSRGLETQYF.

Many counts were recorded for this clonotype. The genes are TRBV11-3 and TRBJ2-1; 7 bases match TRBD2. Losses at the gene ends were 5 bases for V and 3 bases for J; bases not matched to a gene: 13. Germline V gene sequence: CDR1 SGHNT, CDR2 YENEEA. CDR3 length: 17 amino acids. CDR3 sequence (DNA): TGTGCCAGCAGCCCTGGGGCTAGCGGACGATTCTACAATGAGCAGTTCTTC. It yields the protein CASSPGASGRFYNEQFF.

This clonotype came up a few times. The rearrangement joins TRBV19 to TRBJ1-2, with TRBD1 as a possible D gene (5 bases). The V gene's germline CDR1 is LNHDA and CDR2 SQIVND (reference sequence). V lost 6 bases, J lost 0 bases, and 14 bases lay in between. This CDR3 has 15 residues. The CDR3 DNA reads as TGTGCCAGTAGGTCGCGGACATTTGCTAACTATGGCTACACCTTC. Amino acids: CASRSRTFANYGYTF.

The chain is built from TRBV4-3 and TRBJ2-4; weak D call: TRBD1 (6 bases). Trimming took 0 bases from V and 2 from J, leaving 17 bases between them. Germline V gene data show CDR1 as LGHNA and CDR2 as YSLEER. This CDR3 contains 18 residues. The chain's CDR3 is CASSQDLQGLGSKNIQYF. CDR3 nucleotides: TGCGCCAGCAGCCAAGACCTACAGGGTCTGGGGTCCAAAAACATTCAGTACTTC.

In its sample, this clonotype was seen many times. This chain connects TRBV6-5 to TRBJ2-3; TRBD1 is a possible D gene (6 bases). V lost 1 base and J 6 bases, leaving 32 bases between the germline ends. The CDR3 runs to 21 residues. Germline CDR1 reads MNHEY; CDR2 reads SVGAGI. CDR3 DNA sequence: TGTGCCAGCAGTTACTGGGTCCCCGGGACAAAAGCGCGTTACACTGGGGATACGCAGTATTTT. This gives the protein CASSYWVPGTKARYTGDTQYF.

This clonotype was seen repeatedly, ten times or more. The chain employs TRBV7-2 and TRBJ2-1, with TRBD2 matching 13 bases. The ends lost 4 bases at V and 6 bases at J; junction bases unmatched: 6. Per the germline V gene, CDR1 is SGHTA and CDR2 is FQGNSA. The CDR3 covers 16 residues. The CDR3 DNA follows: TGTGCCAGCAGCTCTCGACGACTAGCGGGGGGCAATGAGCAGTTCTTC. Translated: CASSSRRLAGGNEQFF.

This clonotype has a single count. The chain links TRBV19 to TRBJ2-7; D remains unclear. Trimming removed 5 bases from V and 1 base from J, with 12 bases in between. CDR1 is LNHDA, CDR2 SQIVND, per germline (reference sequence). The CDR3 extends over 14 amino acids. CDR3 loop: CASSRSDGSYEQYF. The CDR3 region has the DNA TGTGCCAGTAGTCGATCGGACGGATCCTACGAGCAGTACTTC. Looking up the rest from reference TRBV19 and TRBJ2-7 gives the full variable domain: DGGITQSPKYLFRKEGQNVTLSCEQNLNHDAMYWYRQDPGQGLRLIYYSQIVNDFQKGDIAEGYSVSREKKESFPLTVTSAQKNPTAFYLCASSRSDGSYEQYFGPGTRLTVT.

This clonotype was picked up a small number of times. This sequence joins TRBV10-3 and TRBJ1-3; the D is unclear. The V end was cut by 2 bases, the J end by 4 bases, with 12 bases between. Germline CDR1 reads ENHRY; CDR2 reads SYGVKD. The CDR3 loop spans 15 amino acids. The CDR3 here is CAISERATDGNTIYF. The CDR3 DNA is TGTGCCATCAGTGAGAGGGCTACGGACGGAAACACCATATATTTT.

The V gene is TRBV20-1, the J gene TRBJ1-2; D call uncertain. The ends were cut back, 0 bases at V and 2 bases at J, with 10 bases in the middle. The CDR3 length is 14 residues. Germline V gives CDR1 DFQATT, CDR2 SNEGSKA (reference sequence). CDR3 DNA sequence: TGCAGTGCTAGAGATCCAGTCCGGAACTATGGCTACACCTTC. It yields the protein CSARDPVRNYGYTF.

This clonotype was found a few times. This sequence joins TRBV19 and TRBJ2-3, with TRBD2 as a possible D gene (6 bases). From germline, CDR1 is LNHDA and CDR2 SQIVND (reference sequence). The germline V and J ends were trimmed by 3 bases and 1 base, with 8 bases remaining between them. The CDR3 sequence is 14 residues long. The CDR3 nucleotides are TGTGCCAGTAGTATTCCTAGCGGCACAGATACGCAGTATTTT. Encoded protein: CASSIPSGTDTQYF.

This clonotype was picked up a small number of times. The chain uses TRBV19 and TRBJ1-2; D is perhaps TRBD1 (6 bases). Trimming shortened V by 0 bases and J by 0 bases, and 8 bases separated the two germline ends. Looked up from germline, CDR1 is LNHDA and CDR2 is SQIVND (reference sequence). This CDR3 has 15 residues. The DNA for the CDR3 is TGTGCCAGTAGTATAGATCGGACAGCTAACTATGGCTACACCTTC. Amino acid sequence: CASSIDRTANYGYTF. Together with reference TRBV19 and TRBJ1-2, the CDR3 gives the full variable domain: DGGITQSPKYLFRKEGQNVTLSCEQNLNHDAMYWYRQDPGQGLRLIYYSQIVNDFQKGDIAEGYSVSREKKESFPLTVTSAQKNPTAFYLCASSIDRTANYGYTFGSGTRLTVV.

This clonotype has more than one count but fewer than ten. The chain recombines TRBV6-2 or TRBV6-3 with TRBJ2-1; D is unresolved. There are 13 residues in the CDR3. In germline, CDR1 is MNHEY, CDR2 SVGEGT. The V end was cut by 4 bases, the J end by 7 bases, with 11 bases between. The CDR3 DNA reads as TGTGCCAGCAGTTCTTTCACCTTAAATGAGCAGTTCTTC. It is translated as CASSSFTLNEQFF.

Written as DNA, the CDR3 is TGTGCCAGCAGTACTAATACAGGGGGAATGAACACCGGGGAGCTGTTTTTT. Translating gives CASSTNTGGMNTGELFF. The rearrangement links TRBV6-5 to TRBJ2-2; 8 positions agree with TRBD1. Unmatched junction bases numbered 9, after V lost 5 bases and J lost 1 base. Germline V lookup: CDR1 MNHEY, CDR2 SVGAGI. The CDR3 is 17 residues long.

This sequence joins TRBV6-5 and TRBJ2-7; 9 bases line up with TRBD2. The V and J ends lost 4 bases and 4 bases, in that order; junction bases with no gene match: 8. Germline-derived CDR1 and CDR2 are MNHEY and SVGAGI. This CDR3 has 15 residues. Written as DNA, the CDR3 is TGTGCCAGCAGTTCTCCTCGACTAGCGGATTACGAGCAGTACTTC. It specifies CASSSPRLADYEQYF.

This clonotype was seen more than once but under ten times. The genes are TRBV6-2 or TRBV6-3 and TRBJ2-6; D gene uncertain. There are 14 residues in the CDR3. Germline V gene sequence: CDR1 MNHEY, CDR2 SVGEGT. V lost 6 bases and J 0 bases, leaving 6 bases between the germline ends. The DNA of the CDR3 is TGTGCCAGCAGCGAAGGCTCTGGGGCCAACGTCCTGACTTTC. It codes for CASSEGSGANVLTF.

This clonotype came up a few times. The rearrangement uses TRBV6-2 or TRBV6-3 and TRBJ2-1, with 11 positions matching TRBD2. With V trimmed by 5 bases and J by 6 bases, 6 bases remained unmatched. The CDR3 totals 15 residues. Germline V gene lookup returns CDR1 MNHEY and CDR2 SVGEGT. CDR3 DNA: TGTGCCAGCAGTCCACTAGCGGGAGTTATCAATGAGCAGTTCTTC. Protein: CASSPLAGVINEQFF.

There are many counts of this clonotype. J is TRBJ2-3 and V is TRBV7-6; D perhaps matches TRBD1 (5 bases). This CDR3 region has 16 residues. V was shortened by 5 bases and J by 4 bases, with 19 bases between the two germline ends. In germline, CDR1 is SGHVS, CDR2 FNYEAQ. The CDR3 sequence: CASSVGAARSPDTQYF. In nucleotides, the CDR3 is TGTGCCAGCAGCGTAGGGGCGGCCAGGAGCCCAGATACGCAGTATTTT. Full variable domain (missing parts from reference TRBV7-6 and TRBJ2-3): GAGVSQSPRYKVTKRGQDVALRCDPISGHVSLYWYRQALGQGPEFLTYFNYEAQQDKSGLPNDRFSAERPEGSISTLTIQRTEQRDSAMYRCASSVGAARSPDTQYFGPGTRLTVL.

This clonotype has more than one count but fewer than ten. The chain employs TRBV15 and TRBJ2-1, with TRBD2 matching 12 bases. The V gene end was trimmed by 5 bases and the J gene end by 7 bases; junction bases not matched to a gene: 6. The CDR3 is 15 residues long. Germline CDR1 reads LNHNV; CDR2 reads YYDKDF (reference sequence). CDR3 bases: TGTGCCACCAGCTCACACGGACTAGCGGGGAATGAGCAGTTCTTC. Residues: CATSSHGLAGNEQFF. Filled out from reference TRBV15 and TRBJ2-1, the complete variable domain reads DAMVIQNPRYQVTQFGKPVTLSCSQTLNHNVMYWYQQKSSQAPKLLFHYYDKDFNNEADTPDNFQSRRPNTSFCFLDIRSPGLGDTAMYLCATSSHGLAGNEQFFGPGTRLTVL.

The chain combines TRBV20-1 with TRBJ2-3; 8 bases match TRBD1. With 5 bases clipped from V and 2 bases from J, the junction kept 6 bases outside the gene matches. This CDR3 contains 14 residues. Germline assignment: CDR1 DFQATT and CDR2 SNEGSKA (reference sequence). CDR3 DNA: TGCAGTGCTGAGGCAGGGGGCTTCACAGATACGCAGTATTTT. This codes for CSAEAGGFTDTQYF.

This clonotype was seen only a few times. The chain has TRBV7-6 and TRBJ1-2; no reliable D call. From germline, CDR1 is SGHVS and CDR2 FNYEAQ. The CDR3 contains 14 residues. Trimming left V 5 bases short and J 1 base short, with 11 bases between. CDR3 in DNA: TGTGCCAGCAGCGCCGACGGGCTTAACTATGGCTACACCTTC. Translated: CASSADGLNYGYTF.